In this sample, the clone carrying this T cell receptor (beta chain) turned up many times. Its antigen is unidentified. The data derive from a study of Graves' ophthalmopathy and Graves' hyperthyroidism. This CDR3 contains 15 residues. Trimming took 7 bases from V and 4 from J; bases not matched to a gene: 8. From germline, CDR1 is SGHAT and CDR2 FQNNGV. Using RNA transcripts, the TCR beta CDR3 regions were amplified. HTBI primers were used in a first-round RT-PCR, which preceded a second-round multiplex PCR. TCRdb reanalysed the multiplex PCR reads using MiXCR and keeps one entry per CDR3 protein. The sample lists roughly 400,000 distinct CDR3 sequences, about 16% seen once, with roughly 7% in the top ten. General study results and limits: A 13-signature model separated ophthalmopathy from stable hyperthyroidism, reaching approximately 88% sensitivity and less than 83% specificity cross-validated. Blood samples also showed most expanded thyroid clonotypes exceeding 0.001 frequency.

This chain connects TRBV11-2 to TRBJ2-7, with TRBD2 matching 12 bases. This TCR was sampled from a woman under 30 with stable Graves' hyperthyroidism. The sample comprised peripheral blood. For the CDR3, the DNA is TGTGCCAGCATAGGGCTAGCGGGGGGGATATACGAGCAGTACTTC. Translating gives CASIGLAGGIYEQYF.